The present T cell receptor (beta chain) was sequenced within a study of T cell responses to AZD1222 COVID-19 vaccine. Trimming shortened V by 3 bases and J by 4 bases, and 13 bases separated the two germline ends. Germline V lookup: CDR1 SNHLY, CDR2 FYNNEI. The CDR3 is 15 amino acids. This clone was detected once. Its antigen is unidentified. Libraries were prepared by immunoSEQ multiplex PCR; TCRdb keeps only in-frame clonotypes and omits some of them. The sample shows about 120,000 clones, more than 75% of them seen only once. Study-wide points: Donors skewed white British and female; clonal diversity was possibly underestimated. Researchers report vaccine-associated CD4 TCRs spanning spike, with dominance at 160-218 and 743-854. Just a handful of AZD1222 recipients were seropositive at baseline.

The TCR comes from an adult in good health. J is TRBJ1-5 and V is TRBV2; no reliable D call. The input for sequencing was peripheral blood, taken on day 0 of AZD1222 vaccination. The CDR3, as DNA: TGTGCCAGCAGTGATAGCGGGTTAGGGAATCAGCCCCAGCATTTT. It yields the protein CASSDSGLGNQPQHF.